This TCR beta chain was obtained from a study of blood T cell repertoires in COVID-19. Study overall: The United States, Italy and Spain provided the acute and convalescent COVID-19 samples. From T cells, B-cell-depleted T cells, or PBMCs came the material, which was cDNA or gDNA.

CDR1 and CDR2 (germline): ENHRY, SYGVKD. The V end was cut by 10 bases, the J end by 4 bases, with 13 bases between. The CDR3 spans 12 residues. Per the authors' pipeline: Quantification of nucleated cells was approximated via reference gene primer amplification. Data came from immunoSEQ multiplex PCR; TCRdb stores just in-frame clones and leaves some out. The V and J calls and clone size come from that table; D and trimming were worked out from the DNA. The sample records about 200,000 clones, around 80% being singletons. The sequencing input was peripheral blood. The sequence came from a woman in her sixties or seventies with acute or convalescent COVID-19. The rearrangement joins TRBV10-3 to TRBJ1-1, with D maybe TRBD1 (5 bases). CDR3 sequence: CASSAGVTEAFF. The CDR3 DNA reads TGTGCCAGTAGCGCGGGGGTCACTGAAGCTTTCTTT.